This T cell receptor beta chain is from a study of early T cells in non-severe SARS-CoV-2 infection. Study-level background: Chains were not paired, and sequencing was done on bulk RNA from unsorted whole blood. Regarding the study as a whole: Clonotype matching in VDJdb favored anti-spike CD8 responses and did not capture private and CD4 specificities.

The CDR3 spans 14 residues. V lost 0 bases, J lost 2 bases, and 11 bases lay in between. Germline V gene data show CDR1 as DFQATT and CDR2 as SNEGSKA (reference sequence). Individually, cDNA molecules had unique molecular identifiers attached to them. In TCRdb, the 5' RACE reads were re-called with MiXCR into one record per CDR3 protein. The profile shows roughly 51,000 distinct CDR3 sequences, around 7.7% of them singletons. This clonotype has a count of ten or more. Its antigen is currently unknown. Sequenced sample: whole blood. The clonotype was recovered from an adult who was a healthcare worker with PCR-confirmed SARS-CoV-2 infection or an uninfected control (not recorded which). The chain employs TRBV20-1 and TRBJ2-7; no reliable D call. The CDR3 coding sequence is TGCAGTGCTAGAGAGGTGGGCAGAGCCTACGAGCAGTACTTC. It specifies CSAREVGRAYEQYF.